Each of the 22 T cell receptor beta chains below was sequenced from the same sample in a study of cytomegalovirus exposure and HLA in healthy donors. 60 Vbeta and 13 Jbeta primers were used in PCR. Sequenced by immunoSEQ multiplex PCR; TCRdb stores in-frame clones only, minus some. The table includes about 120,000 clones, roughly 76% detected once. The sequenced sample was PBMCs. These receptors all come from a woman in her forties in good health and CMV-seropositive.

This rearrangement joins TRBV9 to TRBJ1-1; the D is unclear. V was pared by 0 bases and J by 0 bases, with 6 bases between. CDR1 is SGDLS, CDR2 YYNGEE, per germline. This CDR3 contains 14 residues. The CDR3 is CASSVASLNTEAFF. The CDR3, as DNA: TGTGCCAGCAGCGTAGCCAGTTTGAACACTGAAGCTTTCTTT.

The chain couples TRBV7-8 to TRBJ2-2, with D maybe TRBD1 (5 bases). Germline lookup yields CDR1 SGHVS and CDR2 FQNEAQ. Trimming shortened V by 7 bases and J by 6 bases, and 9 bases separated the two germline ends. The CDR3 sequence is 12 residues long. The CDR3 region has the DNA TGTGCCAGCACCAGGGAATCCGGGGAGCTGTTTTTT. Translation gives CASTRESGELFF.

The V call is TRBV5-4, the J call TRBJ1-3; D might be TRBD1 (5 bases). Deletions cut 0 bases from V and 4 bases from J, with 11 bases between. CDR3 length equals 15 residues. CDR1 is SGHNT and CDR2 is YYREEE in the germline V gene (reference sequence). The CDR3 region is CASSLAGGLGNTIYF. The CDR3 nucleotides are TGTGCCAGCAGCTTGGCCGGGGGTCTAGGAAACACCATATATTTT. Drawing the rest from reference TRBV5-4 and TRBJ1-3, the complete variable domain is ETGVTQSPTHLIKTRGQQVTLRCSSQSGHNTVSWYQQALGQGPQFIFQYYREEENGRGNFPPRFSGLQFPNYSSELNVNALELDDSALYLCASSLAGGLGNTIYFGEGSWLTVV.

This clone was found a few times. This sequence joins TRBV6-1 and TRBJ1-4, with TRBD1 as a possible D gene (6 bases). Germline lookup yields CDR1 MNHNS and CDR2 SASEGT. V was cut by 0 bases and J by 4 bases, with 9 bases left in between. CDR3 size: 15 residues. The CDR3 reads CASSEAGQSNEKLFF. In DNA, the CDR3 is TGTGCCAGCAGTGAAGCGGGACAAAGTAATGAAAAACTGTTTTTT.

V usage is TRBV6-5 and J usage is TRBJ1-5; D is uncertain. Trimming cost V 6 bases and J 1 base, with 10 bases left between them. Germline CDR1 is MNHEY and CDR2 is SVGAGI. The CDR3 runs 14 residues. The CDR3 sequence is CASRGEKSNQPQHF. The CDR3 region has the DNA TGTGCCAGCAGGGGAGAGAAGAGCAATCAGCCCCAGCATTTT.

The rearrangement uses TRBV7-2 and TRBJ2-1; the match to TRBD2 covers 8 bases. The CDR3 loop spans 15 amino acids. Germline CDR1 SGHTA, CDR2 FQGNSA. J lost 4 bases, V lost 3 bases, and 5 bases had no gene match. This CDR3 reads CASSFSGGVYNEQFF. CDR3 DNA sequence: TGTGCCAGCAGCTTTTCGGGGGGGGTATACAATGAGCAGTTCTTC.

This clone was seen just once. The rearrangement joins TRBV6-5 to TRBJ1-6; TRBD1 matches 7 bases. Germline CDR1 reads MNHEY; CDR2 reads SVGAGI. This CDR3 has 13 residues. V dropped 10 bases and J dropped 6; count of bases not matched to a gene: 6. The chain's CDR3 is CATYGTANSPLHF. The CDR3 bases are TGTGCCACCTATGGGACAGCTAATTCACCCCTCCACTTT.

DNA of the CDR3: TGTGCCATCAGTGAGTCGTTGGGGACAGGGGTTAGTAATGAAAAACTGTTTTTT. Translated: CAISESLGTGVSNEKLFF. The V gene is TRBV10-3, the J gene TRBJ1-4; the match to TRBD1 covers 10 bases. V lost 0 bases, J lost 4 bases, and 8 bases stayed unmatched. The length of the CDR3 is 18 residues. Germline CDR1 ENHRY, CDR2 SYGVKD.

The chain couples TRBV30 to TRBJ2-3, with TRBD1 as a possible D gene (6 bases). Trimming pared 5 bases from V and 6 bases from J, leaving 12 bases between. Germline V gene lookup returns CDR1 GTSNPN and CDR2 SVGIG (reference sequence). This CDR3 region has 12 residues. The CDR3 region is CAWGGAYDTQYF. In DNA form, the CDR3 reads TGTGCCTGGGGGGGCGCGTACGATACGCAGTATTTT.

This sequence joins TRBV7-3 and TRBJ2-6; D gene unclear. The V gene's germline CDR1 is SGHTA and CDR2 FQGTGA. V was cut by 5 bases and J by 0 bases, with 8 bases left in between. CDR3 length: 15 residues. CDR3 residues: CASSPTPSGANVLTF. CDR3 DNA: TGTGCCAGCAGCCCGACACCCTCTGGGGCCAACGTCCTGACTTTC.

Only one count was recorded for this clone. V gene TRBV5-1 combines with J gene TRBJ2-1, with D perhaps matching TRBD1 (5 bases). The V and J ends lost 7 bases and 6 bases respectively, with 14 bases between them. The CDR3 is made up of 13 amino acids. Germline assignment: CDR1 SGHRS and CDR2 YFSETQ. The CDR3 region has the DNA TGCGCCAGCTTTGACAGTCAGGGCAATGAGCAGTTCTTC. Amino acids: CASFDSQGNEQFF.

This chain uses TRBV23-1 with TRBJ1-5; no firm D call. TRBV23-1 is an ORF, with its function uncertain. The CDR3 runs to 15 residues. Trimming left V 0 bases short and J 5 bases short, with 11 bases between. This CDR3 is CASSQSRGYHQPQHF. For the CDR3, the DNA is TGCGCCAGCAGTCAATCAAGAGGGTACCATCAGCCCCAGCATTTT.

The CDR3 protein is CASSILAGAYEQYF. Here the CDR3 DNA reads TGTGCCAGCAGCATACTAGCGGGGGCCTACGAGCAGTACTTC. The chain employs TRBV7-8 and TRBJ2-7, with 11 bases fitting TRBD2. The trim removed 5 bases at V and 2 bases at J, leaving 2 bases unmatched. Germline V CDR1 and CDR2: SGHVS, FQNEAQ. The CDR3 is 14 residues long.

The gene calls are TRBV30 and TRBJ1-6; a weak D match, TRBD1 (5 bases). Germline CDR1 and CDR2: GTSNPN and SVGIG (reference sequence). The ends were cut back, 2 bases at V and 7 bases at J, with 9 bases in the middle. The CDR3 is 13 amino acids. CDR3 DNA sequence: TGTGCCTGGAGTCCGGGGGGGAATTCACCCCTCCACTTT. It encodes CAWSPGGNSPLHF.

The chain uses TRBV7-8 and TRBJ1-1; D not certain. V gave up 2 bases and J gave up 1 base, with 8 bases separating them. The CDR3 consists of 14 residues. The V gene's germline CDR1 is SGHVS and CDR2 FQNEAQ. CDR3 nucleotides: TGTGCCAGCAGCTTACGGAGGGCGAACACTGAAGCTTTCTTT. Amino acids: CASSLRRANTEAFF.

This chain joins TRBV5-4 and TRBJ2-7; D perhaps matches TRBD1 (6 bases). CDR1 and CDR2 (germline): SGHNT, YYREEE (reference sequence). The CDR3 loop spans 12 amino acids. The V and J ends lost 4 bases and 4 bases respectively, with 9 bases between them. The chain's CDR3 is CASSNTGYEQYF. The CDR3 coding sequence is TGTGCCAGCAGCAATACAGGGTACGAGCAGTACTTC.

The chain has TRBV6-5 and TRBJ1-2, with D possibly TRBD1 on 6 matching bases. The CDR3 runs 16 residues. CDR1 MNHEY and CDR2 SVGAGI come from the germline V gene. The V and J ends lost 1 base and 4 bases respectively, with 16 bases between them. CDR3 residues: CASSYFVVTGSYGYTF. CDR3 DNA: TGTGCCAGCAGTTACTTCGTCGTAACAGGGAGCTATGGCTACACCTTC.

The chain joins TRBV7-2 to TRBJ1-5, with D tentatively TRBD1 (5 bases). V was pared by 5 bases and J by 0 bases, with 11 bases between. The germline CDR1 and CDR2 sequences are SGHTA and FQGNSA. The CDR3 length is 15 residues. For the CDR3, the DNA is TGTGCCAGCAGCGGGGGGGGAGCTAGCAATCAGCCCCAGCATTTT. This translates into CASSGGGASNQPQHF.

CDR3 loop: CASSPIYRQVRGGEQFF. CDR3 nucleotide sequence: TGCGCCAGCAGCCCAATATACAGACAGGTCCGGGGGGGGGAGCAGTTCTTC. This chain joins TRBV4-1 and TRBJ2-1; TRBD2 agrees at 8 bases. The CDR3 totals 17 residues. With 4 bases clipped from V and 10 bases from J, the junction kept 18 bases outside the gene matches. From germline, CDR1 is MGHRA and CDR2 YSYEKL.

This clone showed up just a few times. The chain is built from TRBV5-4 and TRBJ2-2, with 9 positions matching TRBD2. Germline trimming cut 3 bases from V and 0 bases from J; bases unmatched to any gene: 3. Germline CDR1 and CDR2: SGHNT and YYREEE (reference sequence). The CDR3 covers 16 residues. This CDR3 reads CASSSPSGANTGELFF. CDR3 coding DNA: TGTGCCAGCAGCTCCCCTAGCGGGGCGAACACCGGGGAGCTGTTTTTT.

The V gene is TRBV15, the J gene TRBJ2-1; TRBD1 might be the D (5 bases). The CDR3 consists of 15 residues. Germline V lookup: CDR1 LNHNV, CDR2 YYDKDF (reference sequence). Trimming removed 0 bases at V and 12 bases at J, with 18 bases between. CDR3 DNA: TGTGCCACCAGCAGAGATCCCGACAGTCAAAGTGGGCAGTTCTTC. This encodes CATSRDPDSQSGQFF.

The V call is TRBV19, the J call TRBJ1-2; 7 nucleotides agree with TRBD1. This CDR3 region has 16 residues. J was trimmed by 1 base and V by 2 bases; bases with no gene match: 7. Looked up from germline, CDR1 is LNHDA and CDR2 is SQIVND (reference sequence). In nucleotides, the CDR3 is TGTGCCAGTAGTATATGGGACAGACTGGGTAACTATGGCTACACCTTC. Residues: CASSIWDRLGNYGYTF. The variable domain in full, with the rest retrieved from reference TRBV19 and TRBJ1-2, is DGGITQSPKYLFRKEGQNVTLSCEQNLNHDAMYWYRQDPGQGLRLIYYSQIVNDFQKGDIAEGYSVSREKKESFPLTVTSAQKNPTAFYLCASSIWDRLGNYGYTFGSGTRLTVV.